This T cell receptor (beta chain) is drawn from a study of neurological immune-mediated disorders. This clonotype was seen at least ten times. The CDR3 is 16 residues long. Germline values: CDR1 SGHRS, CDR2 YFSETQ. J gave up 4 bases and V 0 bases, and 2 bases lay outside the gene matches. TCRdb reprocessed the 5' RACE reads with MiXCR, giving one entry per CDR3 protein. The sample holds 50,000 or so distinct CDR3 sequences, approximately 10% seen once. The sequencing input was PBMCs. This TCR derives from a woman aged 40 to 55 with HTLV-1-associated myelopathy (HAM/TSP). V usage is TRBV5-1 and J usage is TRBJ2-3; 13 positions match TRBD2. The CDR3 region has the DNA TGCGCCAGCAGCTTGGTAACTAGCGGGGGGGCAGATACGCAGTATTTT. Protein: CASSLVTSGGADTQYF.